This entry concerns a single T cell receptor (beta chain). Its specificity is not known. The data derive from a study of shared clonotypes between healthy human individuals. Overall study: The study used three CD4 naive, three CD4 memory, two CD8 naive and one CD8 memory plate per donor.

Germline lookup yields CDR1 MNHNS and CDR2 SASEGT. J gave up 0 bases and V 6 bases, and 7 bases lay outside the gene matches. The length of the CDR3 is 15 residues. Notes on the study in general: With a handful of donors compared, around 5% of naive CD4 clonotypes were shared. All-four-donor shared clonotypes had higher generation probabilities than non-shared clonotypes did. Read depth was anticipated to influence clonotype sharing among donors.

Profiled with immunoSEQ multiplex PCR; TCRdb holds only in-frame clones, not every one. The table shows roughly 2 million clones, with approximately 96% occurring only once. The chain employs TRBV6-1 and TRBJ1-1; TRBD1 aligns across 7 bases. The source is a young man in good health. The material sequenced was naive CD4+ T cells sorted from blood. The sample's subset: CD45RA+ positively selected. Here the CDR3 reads CASRVDREMNTEAFF. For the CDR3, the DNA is TGTGCCAGCAGAGTTGACAGGGAAATGAACACTGAAGCTTTCTTT.